This T cell receptor beta chain appears in the sequencing data of a study of cytomegalovirus exposure and HLA in healthy donors. Findings and caveats of the study: Evidence from a later analysis indicated that most CMV-associated TCR beta chains looked HLA-restricted.

The CDR3 sequence is 15 residues long. Germline V gene data show CDR1 as MNHNS and CDR2 as SASEGT. Trimming took 6 bases from V and 6 from J; bases not matched to a gene: 8. Primers for the PCR totalled 60 Vbeta and 13 Jbeta. Profiling relied on immunoSEQ multiplex PCR, and the TCRdb table lists in-frame clones only, not all of them. Found here are around 170,000 clones, 82% of them singletons; the top ten hold more than 1.5%. On this clone itself: The antigen is not known.

This chain connects TRBV6-1 to TRBJ2-2, with 9 bases that match TRBD1. This clonotype was sampled from a man aged 35 to 55 in good health and CMV-seronegative. The specimen sequenced was PBMCs. As DNA, the CDR3 is TGTGCCAGCAGGCGGACAGGGGTATCGTCCGGGGAGCTGTTTTTT. It specifies CASRRTGVSSGELFF.